The 22 T cell receptor beta chains reported below all come from one sample, sequenced in a study of molecular identifiers for immune sequencing clone quantification. Via MiXCR, TCRdb re-called the PCR reads, giving one row per CDR3 protein. There are 550,000 to 750,000 distinct CDR3 sequences in the sample; about 20% occur only once, and roughly 0.85% lies in the top ten. The sequencing sample was made of naive CD8+ T cells from blood, with Jurkat cell RNA spiked in. As to subset: FACS-sorted CD8+CD4-CCR7+CD45RA+ naive T cells. The receptors were gathered from a human donor in good health. Some libraries in this study had Jurkat cell RNA spiked in.

The chain couples TRBV4-1 to TRBJ1-5; D call uncertain. Trimming removed 0 bases from V and 5 bases from J, with 14 bases in between. The germline V gene has CDR1 MGHRA and CDR2 YSYEKL. The CDR3 totals 16 residues. The CDR3 region is CASSQDPEGWDQPQHF. The CDR3 bases are TGCGCCAGCAGCCAAGATCCTGAAGGGTGGGATCAGCCCCAGCATTTT.

This clonotype was counted at least ten times. V is TRBV29-1 and J is TRBJ1-1; 10 bases align to TRBD1. V gave up 6 bases and J gave up 3 bases; unmatched junction bases: 10. CDR3 size: 15 residues. CDR1 and CDR2 from the germline V gene are SQVTM and ANQGSEA. DNA for the CDR3: TGCAGCGTGAGCGGGACAGGGGAAGAGGACACTGAAGCTTTCTTT. It specifies CSVSGTGEEDTEAFF.

This clonotype occurred many times. The rearrangement uses TRBV12-3 or TRBV12-4 and TRBJ2-5; D not resolved. V was pared by 0 bases and J by 0 bases, with 11 bases between. The CDR3 has 16 amino acids. The CDR3 sequence is CASSLAPSWYQETQYF. CDR3 nucleotides: TGTGCCAGCAGTTTAGCCCCCTCTTGGTACCAAGAGACCCAGTACTTC.

The chain links TRBV2 to TRBJ2-5; the D call may be TRBD1 or TRBD2 (6 bases each). CDR1 and CDR2 (germline): SNHLY, FYNNEI. Trimming pared 9 bases from V and 5 bases from J, leaving 13 bases between. The CDR3 contains 12 residues. The CDR3 bases are TGTGCCAGGGAGGGGGAGGACGAGACCCAGTACTTC. Amino acid sequence: CAREGEDETQYF.

This clonotype has more than one count but fewer than ten. The rearrangement links TRBV19 to TRBJ2-3; no clear D. V lost 0 bases and J lost 1, with 8 bases in between. The germline CDR1 and CDR2 sequences are LNHDA and SQIVND (reference sequence). The CDR3 extends over 15 amino acids. CDR3 loop: CASSIDESGTDTQYF. As DNA, the CDR3 is TGTGCCAGTAGTATAGACGAGAGCGGCACAGATACGCAGTATTTT.

This clonotype has ten or more counts. V gene TRBV5-3 combines with J gene TRBJ2-5; TRBD2 might be the D (6 bases). TRBV5-3 is placed among ORFs of uncertain function. This CDR3 comprises 15 residues. V was shortened by 8 bases and J by 2 bases, with 19 bases between the two germline ends. The CDR3 sequence: CASSTGTDSQETQYF. The DNA for the CDR3 is TGTGCCAGCAGCACCGGGACTGATTCACAAGAGACCCAGTACTTC.

This clonotype was observed at least ten times. V usage is TRBV4-3 and J usage is TRBJ1-5; D is unresolved. CDR3 length: 14 amino acids. V shed 0 bases and J shed 5 bases, with 8 bases lying between them. The germline V gene has CDR1 LGHNA and CDR2 YSLEER. The CDR3 is CASSQDLLYQPQHF. Written as DNA, the CDR3 is TGCGCCAGCAGCCAAGACCTTCTTTATCAGCCCCAGCATTTT.

This clonotype was counted many times. V and J are TRBV6-5 and TRBJ1-1, with D uncertain. Germline lookup yields CDR1 MNHEY and CDR2 SVGAGI. CDR3 size: 14 residues. V was cut by 2 bases and J by 5 bases, with 12 bases left in between. CDR3 in DNA: TGTGCCAGCAGTTACGGAGGTTTCGGGACTGAAGCTTTCTTT. Residues: CASSYGGFGTEAFF.

This clonotype occurred many times. The chain carries TRBV9 and TRBJ1-6, with no clear D. With 0 bases removed from V and 7 bases from J, the gap between germline ends came to 8 bases. The CDR3 sequence is 14 residues long. Germline values: CDR1 SGDLS, CDR2 YYNGEE. In DNA, the CDR3 is TGTGCCAGCAGCGTAGGTGTAGGGAATTCACCCCTCCACTTT. This gives the protein CASSVGVGNSPLHF.

This clonotype was detected ten times or more. The chain has TRBV7-8 and TRBJ1-2; D might be TRBD1 (6 bases). The CDR3 sequence is 17 residues long. Germline values: CDR1 SGHVS, CDR2 FQNEAQ. Trimming removed 2 bases at V and 3 bases at J, with 19 bases between. The CDR3 sequence: CASSLLQGEVFDYGYTF. The CDR3 DNA reads as TGTGCCAGCAGCTTACTACAGGGTGAGGTGTTTGACTATGGCTACACCTTC.

The CDR3 sequence is CSVDRDSVWPGLGSSSYNEQFF. CDR3 in DNA: TGCAGTGTTGATCGGGACTCCGTCTGGCCGGGACTAGGCTCAAGCTCCTACAATGAGCAGTTCTTC. The chain recombines TRBV20-1 with TRBJ2-1; 8 bases line up with TRBD2. CDR3 size: 22 residues. The V and J ends lost 7 bases and 0 bases, in that order; junction bases with no gene match: 29. Germline V gene lookup returns CDR1 DFQATT and CDR2 SNEGSKA (reference sequence).

The V and J genes are TRBV4-1 and TRBJ1-5; D possibly corresponds to TRBD1 (5 bases). Trimming left V 4 bases short and J 6 bases short, with 16 bases between. This CDR3 is built from 15 residues. Germline CDR1 MGHRA, CDR2 YSYEKL. The CDR3 sequence: CASSPWLGGGQPQHF. In DNA form, the CDR3 reads TGCGCCAGCAGCCCGTGGTTGGGGGGTGGTCAGCCCCAGCATTTT.

This clonotype was detected a few times. The chain's CDR3 is CASTPEESGNTIYF. Here the CDR3 DNA reads TGTGCCAGCACCCCAGAGGAGTCTGGAAACACCATATATTTT. V gene TRBV6-2 or TRBV6-3 combines with J gene TRBJ1-3, with D unclear. V lost 7 bases and J 1 base, leaving 11 bases between the germline ends. The CDR3 spans 14 residues. Germline values: CDR1 MNHEY, CDR2 SVGEGT.

In this sample, this clonotype turned up many times. The gene calls are TRBV20-1 and TRBJ2-1; D remains ambiguous. The CDR3 length is 14 residues. The germline V gene has CDR1 DFQATT and CDR2 SNEGSKA (reference sequence). V lost 0 bases, J lost 3 bases, and 9 bases lay in between. CDR3 nucleotide sequence: TGCAGTGCTAGAGATGAGGTGCTCTACAATGAGCAGTTCTTC. Translating it yields CSARDEVLYNEQFF.

The V and J genes are TRBV6-4 and TRBJ1-5, with D possibly being TRBD1 (5 bases). The CDR3 loop spans 15 amino acids. Germline-derived CDR1 and CDR2 are MRHNA and SNTAGT. The germline V and J ends were trimmed by 8 bases and 1 base, with 15 bases remaining between them. The CDR3: CASGQGRVSNQPQHF. CDR3 sequence (DNA): TGTGCCAGCGGGCAGGGACGGGTGAGCAATCAGCCCCAGCATTTT.

This clonotype was recorded many times. J is TRBJ2-7 and V is TRBV20-1, with D uncertain. The germline V and J ends were trimmed by 3 bases and 4 bases, with 13 bases remaining between them. Germline CDR1 is DFQATT and CDR2 is SNEGSKA (reference sequence). CDR3 length: 13 amino acids. The CDR3 DNA follows: TGCAGTGCTAGGGGTTCTAGTGTTTACGAGCAGTACTTC. Its protein is CSARGSSVYEQYF.

This clonotype was detected many times. The chain uses TRBV4-2 and TRBJ1-1; a weak D match, TRBD1 (6 bases). The V gene's germline CDR1 is LGHNA and CDR2 YNFKEQ. Trimming pared 2 bases from V and 0 bases from J, leaving 19 bases between. The CDR3 runs 18 residues. The CDR3 region has the DNA TGTGCCAGCAGCCAAAGAGGGGGGAGAGTTGAGATGAACACTGAAGCTTTCTTT. Its protein is CASSQRGGRVEMNTEAFF.

The V call is TRBV20-1, the J call TRBJ2-6; D may match TRBD1 or TRBD2 (5 bases each). Per the germline V gene, CDR1 is DFQATT and CDR2 is SNEGSKA (reference sequence). V was clipped by 0 bases and J by 0 bases, with 18 bases between them. This CDR3 contains 19 residues. The CDR3 nucleotides read TGCAGTGCTAGAGACCGATCGGGGCCTGCAACCTCTGGGGCCAACGTCCTGACTTTC. Its protein product is CSARDRSGPATSGANVLTF.

This clonotype was picked up many times. CDR3 nucleotide sequence: TGCAGCGTTGAGTCAGATACGCAGTATTTT. Its translation: CSVESDTQYF. The chain combines TRBV29-1 with TRBJ2-3; D is uncertain. Germline V gives CDR1 SQVTM, CDR2 ANQGSEA. This CDR3 is 10 amino acids long. V was cut by 3 bases and J by 4 bases, with 2 bases left in between.

The sample holds many counts of this clonotype. This chain connects TRBV6-5 to TRBJ2-7; no clear D gene. Trimming shortened V by 0 bases and J by 4 bases, and 7 bases separated the two germline ends. This CDR3 has 13 residues. Germline assignment: CDR1 MNHEY and CDR2 SVGAGI. The CDR3 nucleotides are TGTGCCAGCAGTTACTCGATCGGATACGAGCAGTACTTC. As protein: CASSYSIGYEQYF.

This clonotype was seen only a few times. V is TRBV19 and J is TRBJ1-3, with D perhaps matching TRBD1 (5 bases). Trimming removed 4 bases from V and 3 bases from J, with 10 bases in between. The V gene's germline CDR1 is LNHDA and CDR2 SQIVND (reference sequence). This CDR3 contains 14 residues. The CDR3 loop is CASSTQGIGNTIYF. The CDR3 nucleotides are TGTGCCAGTAGTACCCAGGGAATTGGAAACACCATATATTTT.

Comments on this clonotype: This clone may be a read error of a much larger clone one base away. The V and J genes are TRBV7-9 and TRBJ1-2; D possibly corresponds to TRBD1 (5 bases). V was trimmed by 5 bases and J by 8 bases, leaving 24 bases between them. CDR1 and CDR2 from the germline V gene are SEHNR and FQNEAQ (reference sequence). There are 16 residues in the CDR3. CDR3 DNA: TGTGCCAGCAGCCCCCCTAGTGCACAGGTCAACAAAGGCTACACCTTC. Encoded protein: CASSPPSAQVNKGYTF. Based on the CDR3 plus reference TRBV7-9 and TRBJ1-2, the full variable domain is DTGVSQNPRHKITKRGQNVTFRCDPISEHNRLYWYRQTLGQGPEFLTYFQNEAQLEKSRLLSDRFSAERPKGSFSTLEIQRTEQGDSAMYLCASSPPSAQVNKGYTFGSGTRLTVV.